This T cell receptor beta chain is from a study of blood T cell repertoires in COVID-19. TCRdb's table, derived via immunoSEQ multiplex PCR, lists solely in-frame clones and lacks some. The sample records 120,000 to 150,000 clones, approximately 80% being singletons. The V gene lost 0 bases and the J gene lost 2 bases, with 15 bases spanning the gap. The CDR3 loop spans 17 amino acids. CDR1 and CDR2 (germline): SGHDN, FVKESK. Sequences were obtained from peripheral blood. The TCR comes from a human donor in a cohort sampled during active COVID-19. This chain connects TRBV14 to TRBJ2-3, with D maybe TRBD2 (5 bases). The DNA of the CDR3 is TGTGCCAGCAGCCAAGACCCGAGGGAGTTCTACACAGATACGCAGTATTTT. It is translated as CASSQDPREFYTDTQYF.